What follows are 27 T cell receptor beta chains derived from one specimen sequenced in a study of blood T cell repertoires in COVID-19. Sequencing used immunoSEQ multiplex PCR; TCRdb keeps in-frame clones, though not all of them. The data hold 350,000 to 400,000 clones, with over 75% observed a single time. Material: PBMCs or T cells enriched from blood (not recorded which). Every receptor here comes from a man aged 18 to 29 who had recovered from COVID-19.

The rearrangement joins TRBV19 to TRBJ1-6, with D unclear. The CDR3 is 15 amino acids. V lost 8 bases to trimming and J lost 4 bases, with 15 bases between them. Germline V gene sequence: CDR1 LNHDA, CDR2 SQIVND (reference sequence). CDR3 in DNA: TGTGCCAGTTCCCGGGATGCGAGATATAATTCACCCCTCCACTTT. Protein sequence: CASSRDARYNSPLHF.

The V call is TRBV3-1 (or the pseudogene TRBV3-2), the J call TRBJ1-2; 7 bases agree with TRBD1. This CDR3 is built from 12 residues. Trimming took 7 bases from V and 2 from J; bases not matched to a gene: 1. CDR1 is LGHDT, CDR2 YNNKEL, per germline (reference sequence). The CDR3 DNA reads TGTGCCAGCACGACAGGGAACTATGGCTACACCTTC. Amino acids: CASTTGNYGYTF.

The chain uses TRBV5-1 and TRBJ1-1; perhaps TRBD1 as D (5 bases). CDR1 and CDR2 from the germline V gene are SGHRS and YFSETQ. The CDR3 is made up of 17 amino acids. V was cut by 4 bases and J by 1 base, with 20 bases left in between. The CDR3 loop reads CASSVGRIGAQNTEAFF. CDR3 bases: TGCGCCAGCAGCGTGGGAAGGATTGGGGCACAGAACACTGAAGCTTTCTTT. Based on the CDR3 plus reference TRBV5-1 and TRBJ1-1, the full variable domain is KAGVTQTPRYLIKTRGQQVTLSCSPISGHRSVSWYQQTPGQGLQFLFEYFSETQRNKGNFPGRFSGRQFSNSRSEMNVSTLELGDSALYLCASSVGRIGAQNTEAFFGQGTRLTVV.

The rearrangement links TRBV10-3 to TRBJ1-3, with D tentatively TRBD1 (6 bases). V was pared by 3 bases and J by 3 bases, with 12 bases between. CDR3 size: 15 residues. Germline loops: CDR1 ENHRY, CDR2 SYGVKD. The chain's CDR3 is CAISESDRFGNTIYF. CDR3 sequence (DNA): TGTGCCATCAGTGAATCCGACAGGTTTGGAAACACCATATATTTT.

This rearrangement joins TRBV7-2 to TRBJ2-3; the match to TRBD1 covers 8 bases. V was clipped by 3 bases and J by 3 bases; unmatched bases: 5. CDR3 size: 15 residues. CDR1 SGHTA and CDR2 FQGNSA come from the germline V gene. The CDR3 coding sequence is TGTGCCAGCAGCTTGACAGGGGCAGGGACAGATACGCAGTATTTT. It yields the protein CASSLTGAGTDTQYF.

The CDR3 bases are TGTGCCAGCAGGAAAGTGGGGCCCTCCTACAATGAGCAGTTCTTC. As protein: CASRKVGPSYNEQFF. This chain joins TRBV21-1 and TRBJ2-1; the table's D call TRBD1 went unverified against the DNA. TRBV21-1 is recorded as a pseudogene. The CDR3 runs to 15 residues.

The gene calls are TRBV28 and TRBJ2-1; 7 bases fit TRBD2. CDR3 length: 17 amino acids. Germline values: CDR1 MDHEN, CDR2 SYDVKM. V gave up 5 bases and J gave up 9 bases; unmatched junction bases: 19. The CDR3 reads CASSTPYPTGLAVEQFF. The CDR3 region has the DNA TGTGCCAGCAGTACACCATACCCAACGGGTCTAGCGGTTGAGCAGTTCTTC.

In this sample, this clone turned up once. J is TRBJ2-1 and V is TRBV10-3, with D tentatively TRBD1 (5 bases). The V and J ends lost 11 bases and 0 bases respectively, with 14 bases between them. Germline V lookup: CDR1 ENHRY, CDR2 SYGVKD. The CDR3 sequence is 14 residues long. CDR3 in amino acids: CASKGQSSYNEQFF. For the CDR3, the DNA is TGTGCCTCAAAGGGGCAGAGCTCCTACAATGAGCAGTTCTTC.

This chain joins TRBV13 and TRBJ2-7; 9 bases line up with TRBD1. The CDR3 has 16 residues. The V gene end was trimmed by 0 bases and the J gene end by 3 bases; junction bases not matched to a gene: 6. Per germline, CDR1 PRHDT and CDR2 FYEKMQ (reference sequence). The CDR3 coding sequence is TGTGCCAGCAGCTTAGGCCCCAAGGGACAGGGCTACGAGCAGTACTTC. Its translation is CASSLGPKGQGYEQYF.

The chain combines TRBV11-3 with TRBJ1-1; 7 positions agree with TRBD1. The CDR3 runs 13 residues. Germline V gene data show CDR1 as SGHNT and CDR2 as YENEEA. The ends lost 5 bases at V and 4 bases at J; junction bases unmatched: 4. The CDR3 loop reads CASSPGQRTEAFF. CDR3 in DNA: TGTGCCAGCAGCCCGGGACAGCGCACTGAAGCTTTCTTT.

The DNA of the CDR3 is TGTGCCAGCAGGGGGGACAGCTACAATGAGCAGTTCTTC. Residues: CASRGDSYNEQFF. The chain employs TRBV2 and TRBJ2-1, with 7 bases fitting TRBD1. In germline, CDR1 is SNHLY, CDR2 FYNNEI. The CDR3 has 13 amino acids. V lost 6 bases and J lost 3; bases outside the gene matches: 2.

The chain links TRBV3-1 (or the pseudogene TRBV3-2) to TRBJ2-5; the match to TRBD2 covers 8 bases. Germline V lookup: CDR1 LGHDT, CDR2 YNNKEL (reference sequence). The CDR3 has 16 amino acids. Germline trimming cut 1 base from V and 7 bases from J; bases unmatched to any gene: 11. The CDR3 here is CASSQGTSGIGRTQYF. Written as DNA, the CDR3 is TGTGCCAGCAGCCAAGGAACTAGCGGTATCGGGAGGACCCAGTACTTC.

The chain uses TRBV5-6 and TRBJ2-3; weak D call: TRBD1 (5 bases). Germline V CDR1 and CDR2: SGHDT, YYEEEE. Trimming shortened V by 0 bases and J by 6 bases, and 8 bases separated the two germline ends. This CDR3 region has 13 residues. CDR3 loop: CASSLGGADTQYF. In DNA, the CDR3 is TGTGCCAGCAGCTTGGGTGGGGCGGATACGCAGTATTTT. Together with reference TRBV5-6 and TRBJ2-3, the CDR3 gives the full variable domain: DAGVTQSPTHLIKTRGQQVTLRCSPKSGHDTVSWYQQALGQGPQFIFQYYEEEERQRGNFPDRFSGHQFPNYSSELNVNALLLGDSALYLCASSLGGADTQYFGPGTRLTVL.

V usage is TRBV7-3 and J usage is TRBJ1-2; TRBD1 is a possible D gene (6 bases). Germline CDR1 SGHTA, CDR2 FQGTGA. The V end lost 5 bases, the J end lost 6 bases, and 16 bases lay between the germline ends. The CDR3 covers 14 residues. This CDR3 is CASSEQGNTDGYTF. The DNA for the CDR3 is TGTGCCAGCAGCGAACAGGGTAATACAGATGGCTACACCTTC.

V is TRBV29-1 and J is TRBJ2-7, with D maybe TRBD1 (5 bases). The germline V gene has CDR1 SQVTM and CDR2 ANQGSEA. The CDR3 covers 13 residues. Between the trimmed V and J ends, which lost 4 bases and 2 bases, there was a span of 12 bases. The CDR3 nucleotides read TGCAGCGTTGCAGGGTTCGGAGCCTACGAGCAGTACTTC. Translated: CSVAGFGAYEQYF.

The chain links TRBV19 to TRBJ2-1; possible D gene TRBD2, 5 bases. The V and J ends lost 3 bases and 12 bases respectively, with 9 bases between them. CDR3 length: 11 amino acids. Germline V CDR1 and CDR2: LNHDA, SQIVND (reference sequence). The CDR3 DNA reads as TGTGCCAGTAGTATCGGGGATAGGCAGTTCTTC. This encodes CASSIGDRQFF.

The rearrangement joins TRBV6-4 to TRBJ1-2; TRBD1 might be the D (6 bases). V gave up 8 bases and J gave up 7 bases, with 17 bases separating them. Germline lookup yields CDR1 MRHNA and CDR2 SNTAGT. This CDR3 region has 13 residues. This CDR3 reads CASGRSQGGGYTF. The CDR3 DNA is TGTGCCAGCGGACGGTCACAAGGGGGTGGCTACACCTTC.

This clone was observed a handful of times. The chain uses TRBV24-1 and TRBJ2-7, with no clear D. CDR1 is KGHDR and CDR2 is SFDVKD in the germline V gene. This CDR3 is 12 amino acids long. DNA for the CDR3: TGTGCACCAGAGGTGATTGTCTACGAGCAGTACTTC. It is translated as CAPEVIVYEQYF.

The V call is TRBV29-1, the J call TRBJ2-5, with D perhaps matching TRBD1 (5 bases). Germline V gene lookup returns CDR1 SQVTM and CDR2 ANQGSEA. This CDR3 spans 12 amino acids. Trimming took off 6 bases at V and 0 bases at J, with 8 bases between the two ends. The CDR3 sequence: CSVYRYQETQYF. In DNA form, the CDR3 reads TGCAGCGTATACAGGTACCAAGAGACCCAGTACTTC.

As DNA, the CDR3 is TGTGCCAGCAGTAAACAGGGGAGCTCCTATAATTCACCCCTCCACTTT. Amino acid sequence: CASSKQGSSYNSPLHF. The chain carries TRBV28 and TRBJ1-6; TRBD1 matches at 7 bases. The CDR3 has 16 amino acids. V shed 5 bases and J 0 bases; nucleotides not matched to a gene: 4. Germline V gene lookup returns CDR1 MDHEN and CDR2 SYDVKM.

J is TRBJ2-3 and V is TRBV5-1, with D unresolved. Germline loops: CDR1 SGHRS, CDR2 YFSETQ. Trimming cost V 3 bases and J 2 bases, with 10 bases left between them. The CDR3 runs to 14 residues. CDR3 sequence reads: CASSSEMLTDTQYF. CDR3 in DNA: TGCGCCAGCAGCTCGGAGATGCTCACAGATACGCAGTATTTT.

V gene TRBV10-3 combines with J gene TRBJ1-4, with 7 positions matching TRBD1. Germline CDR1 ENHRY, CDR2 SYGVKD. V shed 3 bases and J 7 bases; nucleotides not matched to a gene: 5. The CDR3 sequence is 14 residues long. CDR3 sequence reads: CAISDVGGLEKLFF. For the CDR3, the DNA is TGTGCCATCAGTGATGTAGGGGGCCTTGAAAAACTGTTTTTT.

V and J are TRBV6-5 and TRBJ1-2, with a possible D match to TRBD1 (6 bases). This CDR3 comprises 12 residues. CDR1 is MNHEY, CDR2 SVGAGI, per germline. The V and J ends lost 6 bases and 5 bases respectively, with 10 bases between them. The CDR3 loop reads CASSLRGYGYTF. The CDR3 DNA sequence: TGTGCCAGCAGCCTAAGGGGGTATGGCTACACCTTC.

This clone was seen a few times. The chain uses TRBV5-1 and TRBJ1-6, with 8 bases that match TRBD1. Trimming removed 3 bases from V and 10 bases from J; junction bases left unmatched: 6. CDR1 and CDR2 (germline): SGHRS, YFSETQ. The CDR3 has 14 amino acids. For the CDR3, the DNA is TGCGCCAGCAGCTCAACAGGGGGGTACTCACCCCTCCACTTT. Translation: CASSSTGGYSPLHF.

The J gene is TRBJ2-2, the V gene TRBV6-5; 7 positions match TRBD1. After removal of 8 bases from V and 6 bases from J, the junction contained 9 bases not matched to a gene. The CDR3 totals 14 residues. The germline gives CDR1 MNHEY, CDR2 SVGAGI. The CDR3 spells CASVRQGGAGELFF. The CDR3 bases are TGTGCCAGCGTAAGACAGGGCGGCGCCGGGGAGCTGTTTTTT.

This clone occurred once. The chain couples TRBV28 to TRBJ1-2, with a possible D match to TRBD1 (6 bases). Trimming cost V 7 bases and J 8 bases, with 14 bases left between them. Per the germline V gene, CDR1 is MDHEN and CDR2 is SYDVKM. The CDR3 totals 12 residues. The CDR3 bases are TGTGCCAGCAATACAGGGATTCGAGGCTACACCTTC. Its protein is CASNTGIRGYTF.

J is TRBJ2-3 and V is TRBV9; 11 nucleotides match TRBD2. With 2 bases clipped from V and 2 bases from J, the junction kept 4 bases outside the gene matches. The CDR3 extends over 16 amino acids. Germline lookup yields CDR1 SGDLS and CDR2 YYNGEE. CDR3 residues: CASSVPSGRLTDTQYF. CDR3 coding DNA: TGTGCCAGCAGCGTGCCTAGCGGGAGGCTCACAGATACGCAGTATTTT.